This T cell receptor (beta chain) was sequenced in a study of blood T cell repertoires in COVID-19. On the study more broadly: Samples taken during acute and convalescent COVID-19 were collected in the United States, Italy and Spain.

Clones were sequenced by immunoSEQ multiplex PCR, and TCRdb holds only the in-frame ones, with some missing. The table has 400,000 to 500,000 clones, about 88% seen once. The study recruited people aged about 18 to 90 years across more than 20 US areas. V lost 5 bases to trimming and J lost 6 bases, with 11 bases between them. The CDR3 sequence is 12 residues long. Germline V gene lookup returns CDR1 MDHEN and CDR2 SYDVKM. This receptor was obtained from a woman aged 18-35 years who had been exposed to COVID-19. The sequencing input was PBMCs or T cells enriched from blood (not recorded which). V gene TRBV28 combines with J gene TRBJ2-7; no reliable D call. The CDR3 sequence is CASSTLGSEQYF. DNA for the CDR3: TGTGCCAGCAGTACTCTCGGGTCCGAGCAGTACTTC.